Described below is a single T cell receptor beta chain sequence and its context. No antigen is known for it. The data stem from a study of T cells in Graves' hyperthyroidism and ophthalmopathy. About the study: Peripheral blood was obtained at initial diagnosis, preceding any treatment.

Authors of the study amplified TCR beta CDR3 regions from RNA transcripts. An initial round of RT-PCR targeting the TCR CDR3 relied on the HTBI primer set. TCRdb reprocessed the multiplex PCR reads with MiXCR, giving one entry per CDR3 protein. The sample has about 600,000 distinct CDR3 sequences, more than 15% seen once. This CDR3 comprises 16 residues. Between the trimmed V and J ends, which lost 2 bases and 1 base, there was a span of 11 bases. Germline assignment: CDR1 LGHDT and CDR2 YNNKEL (reference sequence). Source material for PBMCs was less than 12 ml fresh peripheral blood. The study's findings and limits: Clonotypes that were expanded in thyroid above 0.001 mostly appeared in blood too.

The sequence was obtained from a woman aged 35 to 49 with Graves' ophthalmopathy. Specimen: blood. This rearrangement joins TRBV3-1 to TRBJ1-4; D perhaps matches TRBD1 (5 bases). The CDR3 nucleotides read TGTGCCAGCAGCCAACGGGGGTCCGGAACTAATGAAAAACTGTTTTTT. Amino acids: CASSQRGSGTNEKLFF.